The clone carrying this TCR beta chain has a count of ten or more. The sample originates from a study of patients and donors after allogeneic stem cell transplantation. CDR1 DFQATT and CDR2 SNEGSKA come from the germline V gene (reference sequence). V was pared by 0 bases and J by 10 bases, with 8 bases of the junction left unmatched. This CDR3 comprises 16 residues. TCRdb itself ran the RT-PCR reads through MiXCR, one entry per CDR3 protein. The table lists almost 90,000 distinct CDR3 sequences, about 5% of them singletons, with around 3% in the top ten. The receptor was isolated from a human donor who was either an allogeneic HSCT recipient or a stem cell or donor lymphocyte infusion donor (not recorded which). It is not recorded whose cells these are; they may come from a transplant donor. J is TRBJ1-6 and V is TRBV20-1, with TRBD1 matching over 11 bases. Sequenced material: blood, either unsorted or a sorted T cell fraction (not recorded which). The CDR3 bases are TGCAGTGCTAGAGACGCGGGACAGGGGGAAGGATCACCCCTCCACTTT. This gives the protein CSARDAGQGEGSPLHF.